These 32 T cell receptor beta chains share one sample of origin, sequenced in a study of T cell repertoires in cytomegalovirus infection. These receptors' antigens are unknown. TCRdb analysed the reads with MiXCR anew, one entry per CDR3 protein. The sample has a few hundred thousand distinct CDR3 sequences; around two fifths are singletons. The specimen comprised cultured PBMCs, sampled from culture after CMV antigen stimulation. Source of these receptors: a human donor in good health (CMV status not recorded). Some clones in this sample may be carry-over from other donors' samples.

The chain has TRBV25-1 and TRBJ1-1, with unresolved D. The CDR3 contains 15 residues. From germline, CDR1 is MGHDK and CDR2 SYGVNS. The V gene lost 0 bases and the J gene lost 3 bases, with 11 bases spanning the gap. The CDR3 nucleotides are TGTGCCAGCAGTGAATACGGAAATGGTGACACTGAAGCTTTCTTT. Translating it yields CASSEYGNGDTEAFF.

Written as DNA, the CDR3 is TGTGCCAGCAGAAGAGCGAGCGGGGGGGCTAGGGGGCTGTTTTTT. Translated, it gives CASRRASGGARGLFF. The chain carries TRBV6-5 and TRBJ2-2; 10 bases align to TRBD2. This CDR3 has 15 residues. Trimming took 6 bases from V and 13 from J; bases not matched to a gene: 14. Germline V CDR1 and CDR2: MNHEY, SVGAGI.

V and J are TRBV6-5 and TRBJ1-5; 9 bases are shared with TRBD1. V gave up 2 bases and J gave up 0 bases; unmatched junction bases: 11. The CDR3 sequence is 19 residues long. Per the germline V gene, CDR1 is MNHEY and CDR2 is SVGAGI. This chain's CDR3 is CASSYPIGTGIHSNQPQHF. The CDR3 DNA reads as TGTGCCAGCAGTTACCCAATTGGGACAGGGATTCATAGCAATCAGCCCCAGCATTTT.

J is TRBJ1-2 and V is TRBV30; tentative D call: TRBD1 (6 bases). Germline V gives CDR1 GTSNPN, CDR2 SVGIG (reference sequence). The V gene lost 3 bases and the J gene lost 0 bases, with 14 bases spanning the gap. The CDR3 consists of 15 residues. CDR3 bases: TGTGCCTGGAGGCCCCGAGGACAGACTAACTATGGCTACACCTTC. Translating it yields CAWRPRGQTNYGYTF. Combining the CDR3 with reference TRBV30 and TRBJ1-2 gives the whole variable domain SQTIHQWPATLVQPVGSPLSLECTVEGTSNPNLYWYRQAAGRGLQLLFYSVGIGQISSEVPQNLSASRPQDRQFILSSKKLLLSDSGFYLCAWRPRGQTNYGYTFGSGTRLTVV.

The chain uses TRBV7-9 and TRBJ1-4, with D unresolved. CDR1 and CDR2 from the germline V gene are SEHNR and FQNEAQ (reference sequence). V gave up 1 base and J gave up 7 bases, with 13 bases separating them. This CDR3 has 15 amino acids. Here the CDR3 DNA reads TGTGCCAGCAGCTTAGGACGGCACGGTGGTGAAAAACTGTTTTTT. Translated, it gives CASSLGRHGGEKLFF.

The rearrangement joins TRBV5-1 to TRBJ1-3; D is unclear. Germline V gives CDR1 SGHRS, CDR2 YFSETQ. V lost 1 base to trimming and J lost 0 bases, with 8 bases between them. The CDR3 has 15 residues. The CDR3 loop is CASSLNSHSGNTIYF. CDR3 coding DNA: TGCGCCAGCAGCTTGAATTCGCACTCTGGAAACACCATATATTTT.

The V and J genes are TRBV7-6 and TRBJ2-2, with 10 bases that match TRBD2. The CDR3 consists of 15 residues. CDR1 SGHVS and CDR2 FNYEAQ come from the germline V gene. J lost 8 bases, V lost 5 bases, and 8 bases had no gene match. The CDR3 sequence is CASSPERGGLGELFF. The CDR3 coding sequence is TGTGCCAGCAGCCCCGAGCGGGGGGGCTTAGGGGAGCTGTTTTTT.

The CDR3 region has the DNA TGCAGTGCTAGAGATCAGGGACTAGCGGGAGGGGCCCAGTACTTC. Protein sequence: CSARDQGLAGGAQYF. This chain links TRBV20-1 with TRBJ2-5; TRBD2 matches 16 bases. Germline V gene data show CDR1 as DFQATT and CDR2 as SNEGSKA (reference sequence). V shed 0 bases, J shed 9 bases, and the junction held 4 bases outside the gene matches. The CDR3 has 15 amino acids.

There are many counts of this clonotype. The chain recombines TRBV7-2 with TRBJ2-2, with D unresolved. The CDR3 runs 12 residues. Looked up from germline, CDR1 is SGHTA and CDR2 is FQGNSA. Trimming took 5 bases from V and 6 from J, leaving 7 bases between them. This chain's CDR3 is CASSLNSGELFF. CDR3 nucleotide sequence: TGTGCCAGCAGCCTAAATTCCGGGGAGCTGTTTTTT.

The V and J genes are TRBV5-1 and TRBJ2-3; D is undetermined. CDR1 and CDR2 from the germline V gene are SGHRS and YFSETQ. The CDR3 runs to 16 residues. V was pared by 5 bases and J by 3 bases, with 19 bases between. CDR3 protein: CASRNPRGKTTDTQYF. The CDR3 coding sequence is TGCGCCAGCAGAAATCCCCGCGGCAAGACAACAGATACGCAGTATTTT.

This clonotype was picked up a small number of times. This chain's CDR3 is CATGAGGSDEQYF. In nucleotides, the CDR3 is TGTGCCACGGGGGCAGGGGGTTCAGACGAGCAGTACTTC. This rearrangement joins TRBV10-3 to TRBJ2-7, with D tentatively TRBD1 (7 bases). Germline V gives CDR1 ENHRY, CDR2 SYGVKD. Trimming cost V 10 bases and J 5 bases, with 18 bases left between them. This CDR3 has 13 residues.

The chain joins TRBV30 to TRBJ1-3; D may be TRBD1 (5 bases). V was cut by 4 bases and J by 0 bases, with 13 bases left in between. CDR3 length: 15 residues. The germline gives CDR1 GTSNPN, CDR2 SVGIG (reference sequence). The CDR3, as DNA: TGTGCCTGGACTTGGGGGAGGAGCTCTGGAAACACCATATATTTT. Protein sequence: CAWTWGRSSGNTIYF.

This clonotype was recorded a few times. V and J are TRBV6-4 and TRBJ1-1; the D is unclear. This CDR3 spans 13 amino acids. Deletions cut 5 bases from V and 4 bases from J, with 11 bases between. Germline V gives CDR1 MRHNA, CDR2 SNTAGT. CDR3: CASSRGGSTEAFF. CDR3 sequence (DNA): TGTGCCAGCAGTAGAGGTGGGTCCACTGAAGCTTTCTTT.

This sequence joins TRBV6-1 and TRBJ2-7; D is uncertain. CDR3 length: 17 residues. The germline CDR1 and CDR2 sequences are MNHNS and SASEGT. V lost 0 bases and J lost 4, with 19 bases in between. The CDR3 is CASSEASPAASTYEQYF. CDR3 nucleotide sequence: TGTGCCAGCAGTGAAGCGTCGCCTGCTGCCTCCACTTACGAGCAGTACTTC.

The V and J genes are TRBV29-1 and TRBJ2-1; D gene unclear. Trimming removed 3 bases from V and 4 bases from J, with 7 bases in between. This CDR3 spans 12 amino acids. Germline V gene sequence: CDR1 SQVTM, CDR2 ANQGSEA. The DNA of the CDR3 is TGCAGCGTTGAGGAATCTTACAATGAGCAGTTCTTC. Its protein is CSVEESYNEQFF.

This clonotype has more than one count but fewer than ten. The genes are TRBV6-5 and TRBJ2-1; D call uncertain. The CDR3 totals 13 residues. Trimming cost V 2 bases and J 6 bases, with 8 bases left between them. Germline V gene data show CDR1 as MNHEY and CDR2 as SVGAGI. CDR3 nucleotide sequence: TGTGCCAGCAGTTACGGGATATCCAATGAGCAGTTCTTC. It specifies CASSYGISNEQFF.

This chain joins TRBV6-1 and TRBJ1-4; D unclear. Germline CDR1 MNHNS, CDR2 SASEGT. The CDR3 length is 17 residues. Trimming removed 6 bases at V and 0 bases at J, with 17 bases between. The CDR3, as DNA: TGTGCCAGCAGCCTACGAATGATTGGGGCAACTAATGAAAAACTGTTTTTT. Amino acid sequence: CASSLRMIGATNEKLFF.

This clonotype appeared once. This rearrangement joins TRBV12-3 or TRBV12-4 to TRBJ1-1; D is uncertain. V was cut by 6 bases and J by 4 bases, with 9 bases left in between. The CDR3 runs 12 residues. The CDR3 region is CASRTWGTEAFF. Written as DNA, the CDR3 is TGTGCCAGCAGGACGTGGGGCACTGAAGCTTTCTTT.

The chain joins TRBV6-1 to TRBJ1-2; TRBD1 matches at 7 bases. Trimming removed 4 bases from V and 2 bases from J; junction bases left unmatched: 4. Per the germline V gene, CDR1 is MNHNS and CDR2 is SASEGT. The CDR3 covers 14 residues. The CDR3 DNA is TGTGCCAGCAGTGCCAGGGGGGTGAACTATGGCTACACCTTC. Protein product: CASSARGVNYGYTF.

The chain is built from TRBV6-2 or TRBV6-3 and TRBJ2-5, with D uncertain. With 6 bases removed from V and 2 bases from J, the gap between germline ends came to 13 bases. Germline values: CDR1 MNHEY, CDR2 SVGEGT. This CDR3 spans 14 amino acids. CDR3 sequence reads: CASRKSNLQETQYF. CDR3 DNA sequence: TGTGCCAGCAGGAAGAGTAACCTTCAAGAGACCCAGTACTTC.

The chain's CDR3 is CASSGAEKAFF. The DNA of the CDR3 is TGTGCCAGCAGCGGCGCGGAAAAAGCTTTCTTT. The gene calls are TRBV7-9 and TRBJ1-1; no definite D call. Germline lookup yields CDR1 SEHNR and CDR2 FQNEAQ (reference sequence). The CDR3 length is 11 residues. Trimming removed 5 bases from V and 9 bases from J, with 10 bases in between.

This clonotype was observed a few times. The rearrangement links TRBV28 to TRBJ2-5; D may correspond to TRBD1 or TRBD2 (6 bases each). Trimming left V 8 bases short and J 0 bases short, with 16 bases between. Germline CDR1 MDHEN, CDR2 SYDVKM. This CDR3 is 15 amino acids long. CDR3 sequence reads: CASQRRGWYQETQYF. For the CDR3, the DNA is TGTGCCAGCCAGAGGAGGGGGTGGTACCAAGAGACCCAGTACTTC.

The gene calls are TRBV2 and TRBJ2-1, with 12 bases identical to TRBD2. V shed 8 bases and J 15 bases; nucleotides not matched to a gene: 11. Germline CDR1 SNHLY, CDR2 FYNNEI. The CDR3 runs to 13 residues. The CDR3 spells CASPGPSGGGGFF. CDR3 in DNA: TGTGCCAGCCCTGGGCCTAGCGGGGGGGGTGGGTTCTTC.

This chain connects TRBV6-1 to TRBJ1-5, with D unresolved. The germline gives CDR1 MNHNS, CDR2 SASEGT. The CDR3 runs to 14 residues. Trimming shortened V by 1 base and J by 5 bases, and 9 bases separated the two germline ends. DNA of the CDR3: TGTGCCAGCAGTGAAGGGAGCGACTATCAGCCCCAGCATTTT. Translating gives CASSEGSDYQPQHF.

There are a few counts of this clonotype. The chain employs TRBV20-1 and TRBJ1-2; D is undetermined. Trimming pared 5 bases from V and 2 bases from J, leaving 6 bases between. The germline CDR1 and CDR2 sequences are DFQATT and SNEGSKA (reference sequence). CDR3 length: 11 residues. CDR3 sequence: CSAETNYGYTF. The CDR3 DNA follows: TGCAGTGCTGAGACAAACTATGGCTACACCTTC.

The chain carries TRBV11-3 and TRBJ2-1, with D tentatively TRBD2 (5 bases). Germline assignment: CDR1 SGHNT and CDR2 YENEEA. Trimming took 5 bases from V and 6 from J, leaving 20 bases between them. The CDR3 runs to 16 residues. CDR3 DNA sequence: TGTGCCAGCAGCCGAGGCTTAGCGTGGGCGAGCAATGAGCAGTTCTTC. Translating gives CASSRGLAWASNEQFF.

This clonotype was counted only a few times. V gene TRBV7-2 combines with J gene TRBJ2-5, with D uncertain. Trimming stripped 3 bases from V and 4 bases from J, with 6 bases between. Germline lookup yields CDR1 SGHTA and CDR2 FQGNSA. CDR3 length equals 12 residues. CDR3 nucleotides: TGTGCCAGCAGCTTCCCCGGAGAGACCCAGTACTTC. It is translated as CASSFPGETQYF.

This clonotype was counted only a few times. The chain links TRBV11-2 to TRBJ2-2; D not resolved. Trimming left V 1 base short and J 3 bases short, with 6 bases between. Germline assignment: CDR1 SGHAT and CDR2 FQNNGV. The CDR3 covers 14 residues. Here the CDR3 reads CASSLVDYTGELFF. The CDR3 DNA is TGTGCCAGCAGCTTAGTAGACTACACCGGGGAGCTGTTTTTT.

This clonotype was found many times. The chain carries TRBV7-2 and TRBJ2-1, with 8 bases matching TRBD1. The germline gives CDR1 SGHTA, CDR2 FQGNSA. The V gene end was trimmed by 4 bases and the J gene end by 3 bases; junction bases not matched to a gene: 8. CDR3 length equals 16 residues. The CDR3 nucleotides read TGTGCCAGCAGCTCGGCCGGACAGGGTAACTACAATGAGCAGTTCTTC. Amino acid sequence: CASSSAGQGNYNEQFF.

The table lists this clonotype with many counts. This sequence joins TRBV7-2 and TRBJ2-1; no clear D. V was trimmed by 1 base and J by 7 bases, leaving 8 bases between them. This CDR3 has 13 residues. Germline values: CDR1 SGHTA, CDR2 FQGNSA. CDR3 DNA: TGTGCCAGCAGCTTAGAGCTAGGGAATGAGCAGTTCTTC. Protein: CASSLELGNEQFF.

The V call is TRBV12-3 or TRBV12-4, the J call TRBJ1-1; 11 positions agree with TRBD1. The CDR3 extends over 16 amino acids. The junction had 7 bases not matched to a gene; V was cut back by 5 bases and J by 2 bases. The CDR3 bases are TGTGCCAGCAGTCCGGGACAGGGGGGGGGTAACACTGAAGCTTTCTTT. Encoded protein: CASSPGQGGGNTEAFF.

Only a few counts were recorded for this clonotype. The J gene is TRBJ2-2, the V gene TRBV7-6; the D gene could be TRBD1 or TRBD2 (5 bases each). The CDR3 contains 13 residues. Germline CDR1 and CDR2: SGHVS and FNYEAQ. The V and J ends lost 0 bases and 10 bases respectively, with 9 bases between them. The CDR3 loop reads CASSLAGTEELFF. For the CDR3, the DNA is TGTGCCAGCAGCTTAGCTGGGACGGAGGAGCTGTTTTTT.